These T cell receptor beta chains were read from a single sample in a study of T cell repertoires in cytomegalovirus infection. One entry per CDR3 protein, called by TCRdb with MiXCR from the reads. The sample shows about 250,000 distinct CDR3 sequences, over 15% of them seen only once. The material sequenced was CD8+ T cells from PBMCs. The receptors shown here come from a human donor in good health (CMV status not recorded). Some clones in this sample may be carry-over from other donors' samples. CDR3s include the opening cysteine and the closing phenylalanine or tryptophan. A D gene is named only where the DNA matches it firmly. Rows give clone size only sometimes, using once, few, many, or a class for an expanded clone.

J: TRBJ1-2; size: few; D: .; V: TRBV7-9; DNA: TGTGCCAGCAGCTCCACAGGGTGGGATGGCTACACCTTC; CDR3: CASSSTGWDGYTF
J: TRBJ1-4; size: .; D: .; V: TRBV19; DNA: TGTGCCAGTAGTATTTTGTACCGGACGGGGGAAAAACTGTTTTTT; CDR3: CASSILYRTGEKLFF
J: TRBJ1-5; size: .; D: .; V: TRBV2; DNA: TGTGCCAGCAGTGGGACAATAAGGAATCAGCCCCAGCATTTT; CDR3: CASSGTIRNQPQHF
J: TRBJ2-7; size: few; D: .; V: TRBV5-5; DNA: TGTGCCAGCAGCCCCGAACCGGGAGAGCAGTACTTC; CDR3: CASSPEPGEQYF
J: TRBJ1-4; size: .; D: .; V: TRBV5-1; DNA: TGCGCCAGCAGCACCTTTGGAACTAATGAAAAACTGTTTTTT; CDR3: CASSTFGTNEKLFF
J: TRBJ1-6; size: few; D: .; V: TRBV12-3/TRBV12-4; DNA: TGTGCCAGCAGTTTTTTGGCGGGAGATAATTCACCCCTCCACTTT; CDR3: CASSFLAGDNSPLHF
J: TRBJ2-5; size: many; D: .; V: TRBV28; DNA: TGTGCCAGCAGTTTTCGTGATTCTGCTGAGACCCAGTACTTC; CDR3: CASSFRDSAETQYF
J: TRBJ2-1; size: many; D: TRBD1; V: TRBV12-3/TRBV12-4; DNA: TGTGCCAGCGTTAGTCCGGGACAGGGGGTGAATGAGCAGTTCTTC; CDR3: CASVSPGQGVNEQFF
J: TRBJ1-5; size: many; D: .; V: TRBV12-3/TRBV12-4; DNA: TGTGCCAGCAGTTTTAGTGGGAATCAGCCCCAGCATTTT; CDR3: CASSFSGNQPQHF
J: TRBJ1-2; size: few; D: .; V: TRBV20-1; DNA: TGCAGTGCTAACCCAGGGCATGGCTACACCTTC; CDR3: CSANPGHGYTF
J: TRBJ2-1; size: few; D: TRBD2; V: TRBV11-2; DNA: TGTGCCAGCAGCTTCCGGGGGGGAATGAATGAGCAGTTCTTC; CDR3: CASSFRGGMNEQFF
J: TRBJ2-7; size: many; D: .; V: TRBV7-8; DNA: TGTGCCAGCAGCTTAGATCCAGCCTACGAGCAGTACTTC; CDR3: CASSLDPAYEQYF
J: TRBJ1-3; size: .; D: .; V: TRBV20-1; DNA: TGCAGTGCTAGAGAGGGGTCTGGAAACACCATATATTTT; CDR3: CSAREGSGNTIYF
J: TRBJ2-2; size: .; D: TRBD1; V: TRBV6-4; DNA: TGTGCCAGCAGTGACCCCCGACAGGGGGCGGCCGGGGAGCTGTTTTTT; CDR3: CASSDPRQGAAGELFF
J: TRBJ1-1; size: few; D: .; V: TRBV10-3; DNA: TGTGCCATCAGTGAGTTTACTATGGAGTCCTCGGTGAACACTGAAGCTTTCTTT; CDR3: CAISEFTMESSVNTEAFF
J: TRBJ2-2; size: .; D: TRBD1; V: TRBV7-8; DNA: TGTGCCGGCAGCTCTGGGACAGGGCTCACCGGGGAGCTGTTTTTT; CDR3: CAGSSGTGLTGELFF
J: TRBJ2-7; size: few; D: .; V: TRBV20-1; DNA: TGCAGTGCTAGAGATACAAGGAGGAGTACCTACGAGCAGTACTTC; CDR3: CSARDTRRSTYEQYF
J: TRBJ2-3; size: .; D: TRBD1; V: TRBV7-4; DNA: TGTGCCAGCAGCCCCCCGTCCGACAGGGCCCCCACAGATACGCAGTATTTT; CDR3: CASSPPSDRAPTDTQYF
J: TRBJ2-2; size: few; D: .; V: TRBV25-1; DNA: TGTGCCAGCAGTGATTGGGGGGCGGACACCGGGGAGCTGTTTTTT; CDR3: CASSDWGADTGELFF
J: TRBJ2-7; size: .; D: .; V: TRBV12-3/TRBV12-4; DNA: TGTGCCAGCAGTTCGACAGTGAGCCCCTACGAGCAGTACTTC; CDR3: CASSSTVSPYEQYF
J: TRBJ1-5; size: many; D: .; V: TRBV6-6; DNA: TGTGCCAGCAGCGAGGACTGGGGGCCTCAGCCCCAGCATTTT; CDR3: CASSEDWGPQPQHF
J: TRBJ1-1; size: few; D: .; V: TRBV4-1; DNA: TGTGCCAGCAGCCAAGATCCCACTGAAGCTTTCTTT; CDR3: CASSQDPTEAFF
J: TRBJ1-4; size: .; D: .; V: TRBV12-3/TRBV12-4; DNA: TGTGCCAGCAGTTTAAGGGGGTCTTTTTTAGAGGGGGCTAATGAAAAACTGTTTTTT; CDR3: CASSLRGSFLEGANEKLFF
J: TRBJ2-4; size: many; D: .; V: TRBV11-2; DNA: TGTGCCAGCAGCTTAGAAGACGGTCAGTACTTC; CDR3: CASSLEDGQYF
J: TRBJ1-2; size: many; D: .; V: TRBV7-2; DNA: TGTGCCAGCAGCTTAGATCTGGGAAATGCGTTCTATGGCTACACCTTC; CDR3: CASSLDLGNAFYGYTF
J: TRBJ2-7; size: .; D: TRBD1; V: TRBV29-1; DNA: TGCAGCGTTGAGGGACAGGGCCCCTACGAGCAGTACTTC; CDR3: CSVEGQGPYEQYF
J: TRBJ1-5; size: many; D: .; V: TRBV7-8; DNA: TGTGCCAGCAGCATCTGGGGGGAGGGGGTCGTTCAGCCCCAGCATTTT; CDR3: CASSIWGEGVVQPQHF
J: TRBJ2-1; size: .; D: TRBD1; V: TRBV2; DNA: TGTGCCAGCAGTGAGCCCAGCCCGGGACAGAGCTCCTACAATGAGCAGTTCTTC; CDR3: CASSEPSPGQSSYNEQFF
J: TRBJ1-1; size: .; D: .; V: TRBV28; DNA: TGTGCCAGCAGTTTAGGGCCCCCGAACACTGAAGCTTTCTTT; CDR3: CASSLGPPNTEAFF
J: TRBJ1-3; size: .; D: .; V: TRBV20-1; DNA: TGCAGTGCTGAAGAGGACCAGCTCTCTGGAAACACCATATATTTT; CDR3: CSAEEDQLSGNTIYF
J: TRBJ2-7; size: few; D: .; V: TRBV27; DNA: TGTGCCAGCAGTTTAAGAGGGACTGTCTACGAGCAGTACTTC; CDR3: CASSLRGTVYEQYF
J: TRBJ2-5; size: .; D: TRBD2; V: TRBV12-3/TRBV12-4; DNA: TGTGCCAGCAGTACCGGACTAGCCGAAGAGACCCAGTACTTC; CDR3: CASSTGLAEETQYF
J: TRBJ1-4; size: many; D: .; V: TRBV11-2; DNA: TGTGCCAGCAGCTTAGGGGCCGTTACAGGCGAAAAACTGTTTTTT; CDR3: CASSLGAVTGEKLFF
J: TRBJ2-7; size: .; D: .; V: TRBV7-9; DNA: TGTGCCAGCAGCCATCCATTATACTACGAGCAGTACTTC; CDR3: CASSHPLYYEQYF
J: TRBJ2-1; size: many; D: .; V: TRBV12-3/TRBV12-4; DNA: TGTGCCAGCAGCTTAGGCAATGAGCAGTTCTTC; CDR3: CASSLGNEQFF
J: TRBJ2-2; size: few; D: TRBD2; V: TRBV19; DNA: TGTGCCAGTAGTATCCTAGCGGGGAACACCGGGGAGCTGTTTTTT; CDR3: CASSILAGNTGELFF
J: TRBJ2-3; size: many; D: .; V: TRBV6-1; DNA: TGTGCCAGCAGGGCCCGGGGGATCTGGGAAGGGGATACGCAGTATTTT; CDR3: CASRARGIWEGDTQYF
J: TRBJ2-1; size: many; D: .; V: TRBV7-2; DNA: TGTGCCAGCAGCGCCGATAGTGGTGAGCAGTTCTTC; CDR3: CASSADSGEQFF
J: TRBJ2-3; size: few; D: .; V: TRBV2; DNA: TGTGCCAGGGATGGACAGCCTCACGAAGTACATAGCACAGATACGCAGTATTTT; CDR3: CARDGQPHEVHSTDTQYF
J: TRBJ2-3; size: few; D: .; V: TRBV20-1; DNA: TGCAGTGCTCAAGATCGGACTTCTAGCACAGATACGCAGTATTTT; CDR3: CSAQDRTSSTDTQYF
J: TRBJ2-1; size: many; D: .; V: TRBV12-3/TRBV12-4; DNA: TGTGCCAGCAGTTTGGGGACAAGCAATGAGCAGTTCTTC; CDR3: CASSLGTSNEQFF
J: TRBJ1-6; size: few; D: .; V: TRBV6-6; DNA: TGTGCCAGCAGTTACCGGCGGGTAACTGGGAATAATTCACCCCTCCACTTT; CDR3: CASSYRRVTGNNSPLHF
J: TRBJ1-6; size: many; D: TRBD1; V: TRBV11-2; DNA: TGTGCCAGCAGCTTGGGACAGATACAGAATTCACCCCTCCACTTT; CDR3: CASSLGQIQNSPLHF
J: TRBJ1-3; size: .; D: .; V: TRBV29-1; DNA: TGCAGCGTTGACCGGGGAAACACCATATATTTT; CDR3: CSVDRGNTIYF
J: TRBJ2-2; size: .; D: TRBD2; V: TRBV10-3; DNA: TGTGCCATCAGCTGGACTAGCGGGACCGGGGAGCTGTTTTTT; CDR3: CAISWTSGTGELFF
J: TRBJ2-7; size: few; D: .; V: TRBV29-1; DNA: TGCAGCGTTTCGCTCAGTACCTACGAGCAGTACTTC; CDR3: CSVSLSTYEQYF
J: TRBJ1-3; size: many; D: .; V: TRBV7-8; DNA: TGTGCCAGCAGCTTAGTATTTGGGGGAGAGGTTGGAAACACCATATATTTT; CDR3: CASSLVFGGEVGNTIYF
J: TRBJ2-7; size: .; D: TRBD2; V: TRBV7-8; DNA: TGTGCCAGCAGCCCATGGGGGGGGGGATCTTACGAGCAGTACTTC; CDR3: CASSPWGGGSYEQYF
J: TRBJ2-1; size: many; D: TRBD1; V: TRBV7-6; DNA: TGTGCCAGCAGCCCCTCAGGGGGCTCTTACAATGAGCAGTTCTTC; CDR3: CASSPSGGSYNEQFF
J: TRBJ1-4; size: many; D: TRBD1; V: TRBV7-8; DNA: TGTGCCAGCAGCTTACTTGGACAGGGGGCTAATGAAAAACTGTTTTTT; CDR3: CASSLLGQGANEKLFF
J: TRBJ1-5; size: few; D: TRBD1; V: TRBV5-5; DNA: TGTGCCAGCAGCTTGGCCCCGGGGACAGGGGATCAGCCCCAGCATTTT; CDR3: CASSLAPGTGDQPQHF
J: TRBJ1-3; size: .; D: .; V: TRBV6-5; DNA: TGTGCCAGCAGTTACTCCGGTACAGGGCTACCTGGAAACACCATATATTTT; CDR3: CASSYSGTGLPGNTIYF
J: TRBJ2-1; size: few; D: .; V: TRBV29-1; DNA: TGCAGCGGTATAACTCCGGACGGGGACAATGAGCAGTTCTTC; CDR3: CSGITPDGDNEQFF
J: TRBJ2-5; size: many; D: TRBD2; V: TRBV7-8; DNA: TGTGCCAGCAGCCGACTAGCGGGGGGCCTCCAAGAGACCCAGTACTTC; CDR3: CASSRLAGGLQETQYF
J: TRBJ2-3; size: .; D: TRBD2; V: TRBV19; DNA: TGTGCCAGTAGTATGGGTGGACTAGTGGGAGATACGCAGTATTTT; CDR3: CASSMGGLVGDTQYF
J: TRBJ1-6; size: many; D: .; V: TRBV19; DNA: TGTGCCAGTAGTATTGCCGGGTCTCGTAATTCACCCCTCCACTTT; CDR3: CASSIAGSRNSPLHF
J: TRBJ2-7; size: few; D: TRBD1; V: TRBV7-9; DNA: TGTGCCAGCAGCTTGTCTGGACAGGGGGCAGGGGAGCAGTACTTC; CDR3: CASSLSGQGAGEQYF
J: TRBJ1-5; size: many; D: TRBD1; V: TRBV5-5; DNA: TGTGCCAGCAGCTTCATGACAGGGGGGAATCAGCCCCAGCATTTT; CDR3: CASSFMTGGNQPQHF
J: TRBJ1-2; size: .; D: .; V: TRBV2; DNA: TGTGCCAGCAGTGACTGGGGAAACGACTATGGCTACACCTTC; CDR3: CASSDWGNDYGYTF